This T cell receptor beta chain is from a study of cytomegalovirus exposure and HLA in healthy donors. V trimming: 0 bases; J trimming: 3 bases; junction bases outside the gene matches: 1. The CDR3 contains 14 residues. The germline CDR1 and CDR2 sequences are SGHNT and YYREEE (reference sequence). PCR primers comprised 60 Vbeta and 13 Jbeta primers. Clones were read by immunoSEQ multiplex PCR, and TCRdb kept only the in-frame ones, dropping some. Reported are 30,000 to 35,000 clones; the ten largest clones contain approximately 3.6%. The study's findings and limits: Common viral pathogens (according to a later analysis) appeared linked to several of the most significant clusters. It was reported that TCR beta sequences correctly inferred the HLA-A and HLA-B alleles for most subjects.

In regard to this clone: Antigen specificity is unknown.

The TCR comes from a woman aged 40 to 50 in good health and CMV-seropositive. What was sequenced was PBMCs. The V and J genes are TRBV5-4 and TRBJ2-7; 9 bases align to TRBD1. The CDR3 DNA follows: TGTGCCAGCAGCTTGGGGGACAGGGACTACGAGCAGTACTTC. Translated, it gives CASSLGDRDYEQYF.